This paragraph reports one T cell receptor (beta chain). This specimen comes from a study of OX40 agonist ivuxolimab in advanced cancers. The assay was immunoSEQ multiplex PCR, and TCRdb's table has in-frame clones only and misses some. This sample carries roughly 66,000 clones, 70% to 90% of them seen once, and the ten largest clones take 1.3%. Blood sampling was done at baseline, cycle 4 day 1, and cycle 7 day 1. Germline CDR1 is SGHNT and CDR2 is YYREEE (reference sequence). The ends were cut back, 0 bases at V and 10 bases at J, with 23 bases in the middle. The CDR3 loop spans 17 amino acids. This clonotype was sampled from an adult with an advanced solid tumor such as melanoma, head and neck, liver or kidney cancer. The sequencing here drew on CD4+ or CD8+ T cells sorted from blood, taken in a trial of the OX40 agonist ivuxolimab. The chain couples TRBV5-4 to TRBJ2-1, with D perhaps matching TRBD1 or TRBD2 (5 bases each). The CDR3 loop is CASSLGSFSGASREQFF. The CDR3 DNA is TGTGCCAGCAGCTTGGGCAGTTTCTCCGGGGCGTCGAGGGAGCAGTTCTTC.